Following are 23 T cell receptor beta chains from one sample sequenced in a study of identical twins. One entry per CDR3 protein, called by TCRdb with MiXCR from the 5' RACE reads. The data hold a few hundred thousand distinct CDR3 sequences, with 9% to 10% observed a single time. These same data were also listed under a study on yellow fever vaccine responses in identical twins.

The sequencing sample was made of PBMCs. The receptors were gathered from a woman under 30 in good health.

The chain combines TRBV7-2 with TRBJ2-7; 8 nucleotides align to TRBD2. The CDR3 sequence is 14 residues long. The trim removed 6 bases at V and 1 base at J, leaving 5 bases unmatched. Germline CDR1 is SGHTA and CDR2 is FQGNSA. The CDR3: CASSRLATSYEQYF. In DNA form, the CDR3 reads TGTGCCAGCAGTCGACTAGCGACTTCCTACGAGCAGTACTTC. Drawing the rest from reference TRBV7-2 and TRBJ2-7, the complete variable domain is GAGVSQSPSNKVTEKGKDVELRCDPISGHTALYWYRQSLGQGLEFLIYFQGNSAPDKSGLPSDRFSAERTGGSVSTLTIQRTQQEDSAVYLCASSRLATSYEQYFGPGTRLTVT.

The chain uses TRBV4-2 and TRBJ2-2, with a possible D match to TRBD1 (6 bases). V was pared by 8 bases and J by 2 bases, with 12 bases between. The CDR3 has 14 amino acids. Germline V gene lookup returns CDR1 LGHNA and CDR2 YNFKEQ. CDR3 sequence: CASLGAVNTGELFF. For the CDR3, the DNA is TGTGCCAGCCTGGGGGCAGTAAACACCGGGGAGCTGTTTTTT.

This clonotype has ten or more counts. The genes are TRBV7-9 and TRBJ1-1; D unclear. Germline values: CDR1 SEHNR, CDR2 FQNEAQ (reference sequence). The CDR3 consists of 12 residues. Trimming stripped 6 bases from V and 1 base from J, with 6 bases between. The CDR3 is CASRRKNTEAFF. The CDR3 nucleotides are TGTGCCAGCAGACGGAAGAACACTGAAGCTTTCTTT.

This clonotype has just a few counts. The genes are TRBV6-1 and TRBJ2-3, with D unresolved. CDR1 is MNHNS and CDR2 is SASEGT in the germline V gene. V lost 5 bases and J 2 bases, leaving 23 bases between the germline ends. This CDR3 is 18 amino acids long. CDR3 residues: CASSPNRHPARPTDTQYF. Here the CDR3 DNA reads TGTGCCAGCAGTCCAAATAGACACCCGGCCAGACCCACAGATACGCAGTATTTT.

V and J are TRBV20-1 and TRBJ2-2, with 10 positions matching TRBD1. V lost 2 bases and J lost 2; bases outside the gene matches: 11. The V gene's germline CDR1 is DFQATT and CDR2 SNEGSKA (reference sequence). This CDR3 contains 18 residues. The CDR3 loop is CSARLGRGQGGNTGELFF. CDR3 DNA: TGCAGTGCTAGATTGGGGCGCGGACAGGGGGGAAACACCGGGGAGCTGTTTTTT.

This clonotype turned up a few times. The chain has TRBV2 and TRBJ2-3; D not resolved. Germline loops: CDR1 SNHLY, CDR2 FYNNEI. V shed 4 bases and J shed 4 bases, with 18 bases lying between them. This CDR3 contains 16 residues. CDR3 protein: CASSGSVPRASDTQYF. The CDR3 DNA is TGTGCCAGCAGTGGGAGCGTCCCCCGAGCCTCAGATACGCAGTATTTT.

The rearrangement links TRBV13 to TRBJ2-1; TRBD2 matches 9 bases. From germline, CDR1 is PRHDT and CDR2 FYEKMQ (reference sequence). This CDR3 comprises 12 residues. V was clipped by 3 bases and J by 10 bases; unmatched bases: 1. This chain's CDR3 is CASSFGTSEQFF. The CDR3 nucleotides read TGTGCCAGCAGCTTCGGGACTAGCGAGCAGTTCTTC. Combining the CDR3 with reference TRBV13 and TRBJ2-1 gives the whole variable domain AAGVIQSPRHLIKEKRETATLKCYPIPRHDTVYWYQQGPGQDPQFLISFYEKMQSDKGSIPDRFSAQQFSDYHSELNMSSLELGDSALYFCASSFGTSEQFFGPGTRLTVL.

The chain employs TRBV12-3 or TRBV12-4 and TRBJ2-7; possible D gene TRBD1, 5 bases. Trimming left V 3 bases short and J 4 bases short, with 10 bases between. This CDR3 has 13 amino acids. The CDR3 DNA follows: TGTGCCAGCAGTTTTACCGCAGGGTACGAGCAGTACTTC. This translates into CASSFTAGYEQYF.

Many counts were recorded for this clonotype. In DNA form, the CDR3 reads TGCAGTGCTCCCAGAGTATCAAGTAACAATGAGCAGTTCTTC. It encodes CSAPRVSSNNEQFF. The chain employs TRBV20-1 and TRBJ2-1; D ambiguous. V dropped 5 bases and J dropped 5 bases, with 16 bases sitting between them. The CDR3 length is 14 residues. Germline loops: CDR1 DFQATT, CDR2 SNEGSKA (reference sequence).

This clonotype occurred a few times. The chain's CDR3 is CASSMKPGLAITGELFF. As DNA, the CDR3 is TGCGCCAGCAGCATGAAACCGGGACTAGCCATCACCGGGGAGCTGTTTTTT. This sequence joins TRBV5-1 and TRBJ2-2, with TRBD2 matching 9 bases. The CDR3 loop spans 17 amino acids. The germline V gene encodes CDR1 SGHRS and CDR2 YFSETQ. The trim removed 4 bases at V and 4 bases at J, leaving 11 bases unmatched.

The rearrangement links TRBV3-1 to TRBJ1-2; D gene uncertain. Per the germline V gene, CDR1 is LGHDT and CDR2 is YNNKEL (reference sequence). This CDR3 is 11 amino acids long. Trimming cost V 1 base and J 5 bases, with 2 bases left between them. CDR3 bases: TGTGCCAGCAGCCAAGCGTATGGCTACACCTTC. This codes for CASSQAYGYTF.

There are a few counts of this clonotype. This rearrangement joins TRBV6-2 or TRBV6-3 to TRBJ2-7; D is uncertain. This CDR3 region has 13 residues. Germline V gene data show CDR1 as MNHEY and CDR2 as SVGEGT. The V end lost 2 bases, the J end lost 3 bases, and 8 bases lay between the germline ends. The CDR3 protein is CASSYPVVYEQYF. For the CDR3, the DNA is TGTGCCAGCAGTTACCCCGTCGTCTACGAGCAGTACTTC.

The chain employs TRBV19 and TRBJ2-6; possible D gene TRBD1, 5 bases. The CDR3 sequence is 16 residues long. CDR1 and CDR2 from the germline V gene are LNHDA and SQIVND (reference sequence). V was trimmed by 2 bases and J by 0 bases, leaving 8 bases between them. This CDR3 reads CASSIRQGSGANVLTF. The CDR3 bases are TGTGCCAGTAGTATACGGCAGGGCTCTGGGGCCAACGTCCTGACTTTC.

Ten or more counts support this clonotype. The J gene is TRBJ2-7, the V gene TRBV10-3; a possible D gene is TRBD1 (5 bases). The CDR3 runs to 12 residues. Trimming cost V 11 bases and J 0 bases, with 11 bases left between them. CDR1 and CDR2 (germline): ENHRY, SYGVKD. The CDR3 reads CASGQGSYEQYF. As DNA, the CDR3 is TGTGCCTCGGGCCAGGGCTCCTACGAGCAGTACTTC.

This clonotype was counted ten times or more. The chain links TRBV19 to TRBJ2-2, with D possibly matching TRBD1 (5 bases). The CDR3 extends over 14 amino acids. The V gene lost 3 bases and the J gene lost 4 bases, with 9 bases spanning the gap. The germline gives CDR1 LNHDA, CDR2 SQIVND (reference sequence). CDR3 in DNA: TGTGCCAGTAGTATCCCACAGGCCACCGGGGAGCTGTTTTTT. Translating it yields CASSIPQATGELFF.

This clonotype turned up a few times. The chain couples TRBV11-2 to TRBJ2-2, with TRBD2 matching over 9 bases. V was pared by 5 bases and J by 6 bases, with 4 bases of the junction left unmatched. The CDR3 runs to 14 residues. Germline V gene sequence: CDR1 SGHAT, CDR2 FQNNGV. The CDR3 sequence: CASSTRTSAGELFF. The DNA for the CDR3 is TGTGCCAGCAGCACCCGGACTAGCGCCGGGGAGCTGTTTTTT.

This chain joins TRBV5-4 and TRBJ2-5, with TRBD2 identical over 7 bases. The CDR3 is 13 residues long. The germline gives CDR1 SGHNT, CDR2 YYREEE (reference sequence). With 9 bases clipped from V and 3 bases from J, the junction kept 8 bases outside the gene matches. CDR3 amino acids: CATPGDYEETQYF. The CDR3 DNA reads TGTGCCACCCCTGGGGACTACGAAGAGACCCAGTACTTC.

The chain has TRBV4-3 and TRBJ2-1; no definite D call. The CDR3 is 9 residues long. Germline loops: CDR1 LGHNA, CDR2 YSLEER. The CDR3 loop is CLAPSEQFF. The CDR3 DNA reads as TGCCTGGCGCCCAGCGAGCAGTTCTTC.

At least ten counts were recorded for this clonotype. V and J are TRBV29-1 and TRBJ1-1, with 8 bases fitting TRBD1. The CDR3 is 14 amino acids. Trimming took 0 bases from V and 7 from J; bases not matched to a gene: 7. Germline values: CDR1 SQVTM, CDR2 ANQGSEA. The CDR3, as DNA: TGCAGCGTTGAAGATGACAGGGGTGAGGTTGAAGCTTTCTTT. Protein: CSVEDDRGEVEAFF.

The sample holds a few counts of this clonotype. The chain couples TRBV5-1 to TRBJ2-3; D perhaps matches TRBD2 (5 bases). The V and J ends lost 3 bases and 2 bases respectively, with 10 bases between them. There are 14 residues in the CDR3. Germline values: CDR1 SGHRS, CDR2 YFSETQ. CDR3 residues: CASSSTTTTDTQYF. Here the CDR3 DNA reads TGCGCCAGCAGCTCGACGACTACCACAGATACGCAGTATTTT.

Only a few counts were recorded for this clonotype. The J gene is TRBJ2-1, the V gene TRBV14; perhaps TRBD2 as D (5 bases). The CDR3 sequence is 16 residues long. Germline CDR1 and CDR2: SGHDN and FVKESK. V was trimmed by 1 base and J by 6 bases, leaving 16 bases between them. DNA of the CDR3: TGTGCCAGCAGCCAAGCGATTCTGAGGGTCGGCAATGAGCAGTTCTTC. This codes for CASSQAILRVGNEQFF.

The rearrangement joins TRBV30 to TRBJ2-3, with no clear D. The V end was cut by 0 bases, the J end by 1 base, with 11 bases between. The germline gives CDR1 GTSNPN, CDR2 SVGIG (reference sequence). This CDR3 region has 15 residues. This CDR3 reads CAWSVYPMGTDTQYF. Written as DNA, the CDR3 is TGTGCCTGGAGTGTCTACCCCATGGGCACAGATACGCAGTATTTT.

This clonotype appeared many times. V gene TRBV7-9 combines with J gene TRBJ2-4; D perhaps matches TRBD2 (6 bases). This CDR3 contains 16 residues. Trimming stripped 4 bases from V and 2 bases from J, with 15 bases between. The germline V gene encodes CDR1 SEHNR and CDR2 FQNEAQ (reference sequence). CDR3 in DNA: TGTGCCAGCAGCTCTGGGACTTTCGGGACCAAAAACATTCAGTACTTC. It codes for CASSSGTFGTKNIQYF.